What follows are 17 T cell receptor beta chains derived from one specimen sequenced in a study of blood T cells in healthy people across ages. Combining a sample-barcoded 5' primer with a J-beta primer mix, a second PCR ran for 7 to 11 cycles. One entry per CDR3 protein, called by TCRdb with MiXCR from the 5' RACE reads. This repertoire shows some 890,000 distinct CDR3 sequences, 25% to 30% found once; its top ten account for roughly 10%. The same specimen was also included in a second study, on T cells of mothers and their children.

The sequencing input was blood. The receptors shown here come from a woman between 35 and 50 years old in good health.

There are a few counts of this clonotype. The CDR3 region is CASSQGPAGELFF. CDR3 DNA: TGCGCCAGCAGCCAAGGCCCGGCCGGGGAGCTGTTTTTT. J is TRBJ2-2 and V is TRBV4-3; D uncertain. The CDR3 is 13 amino acids. Trimming took off 1 base at V and 6 bases at J, with 6 bases between the two ends. Germline V gene data show CDR1 as LGHNA and CDR2 as YSLEER.

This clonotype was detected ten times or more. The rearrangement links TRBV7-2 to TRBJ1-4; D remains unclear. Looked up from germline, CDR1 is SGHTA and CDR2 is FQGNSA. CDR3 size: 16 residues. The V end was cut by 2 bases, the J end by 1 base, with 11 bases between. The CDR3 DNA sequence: TGTGCCAGCAGCTTAATGGGCGGGAGAACTAATGAAAAACTGTTTTTT. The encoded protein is CASSLMGGRTNEKLFF.

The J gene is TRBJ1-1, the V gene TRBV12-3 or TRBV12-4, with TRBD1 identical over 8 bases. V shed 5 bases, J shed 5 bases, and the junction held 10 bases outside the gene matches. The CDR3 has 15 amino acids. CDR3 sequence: CASSPRTGWGTEAFF. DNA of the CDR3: TGTGCCAGCAGTCCGAGGACAGGGTGGGGAACTGAAGCTTTCTTT.

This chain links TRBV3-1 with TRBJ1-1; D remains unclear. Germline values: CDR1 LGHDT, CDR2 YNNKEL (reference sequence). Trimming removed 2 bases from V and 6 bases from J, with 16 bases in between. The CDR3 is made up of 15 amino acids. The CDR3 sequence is CASSQPSTGRAEAFF. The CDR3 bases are TGTGCCAGCAGCCAACCGTCAACGGGGAGGGCTGAAGCTTTCTTT.

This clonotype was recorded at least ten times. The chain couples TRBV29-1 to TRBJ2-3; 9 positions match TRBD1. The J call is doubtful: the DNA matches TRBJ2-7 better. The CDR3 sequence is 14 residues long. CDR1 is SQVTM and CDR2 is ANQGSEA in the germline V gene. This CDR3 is CSVEGTGATYEQYF. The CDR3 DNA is TGCAGCGTTGAAGGGACAGGGGCTACCTACGAGCAGTACTTC.

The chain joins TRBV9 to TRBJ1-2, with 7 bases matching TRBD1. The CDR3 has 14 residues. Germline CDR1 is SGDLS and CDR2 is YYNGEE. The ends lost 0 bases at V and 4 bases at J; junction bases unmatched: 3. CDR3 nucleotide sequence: TGTGCCAGCAGCGTAGGGACAGGTCGCTATGGCTACACCTTC. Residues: CASSVGTGRYGYTF.

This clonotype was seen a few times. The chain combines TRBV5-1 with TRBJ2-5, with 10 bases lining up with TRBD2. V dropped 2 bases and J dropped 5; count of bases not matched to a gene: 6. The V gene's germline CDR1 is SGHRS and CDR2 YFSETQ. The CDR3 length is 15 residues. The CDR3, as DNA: TGCGCCAGCAGCTTAGTAGCGGGGGGAACGGAGACCCAGTACTTC. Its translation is CASSLVAGGTETQYF.

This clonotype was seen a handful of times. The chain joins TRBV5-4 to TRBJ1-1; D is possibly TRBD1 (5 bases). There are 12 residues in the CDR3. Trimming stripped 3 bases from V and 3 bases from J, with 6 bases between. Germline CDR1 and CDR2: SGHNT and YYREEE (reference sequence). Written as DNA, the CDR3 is TGTGCCAGCAGCTCAGGGTACACTGAAGCTTTCTTT. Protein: CASSSGYTEAFF.

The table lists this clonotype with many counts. CDR3 bases: TGTGCCATCAGTGAGTCCCCAGGGAGCAAGAATGGCTACACCTTC. Translating gives CAISESPGSKNGYTF. The V gene is TRBV10-3, the J gene TRBJ1-2; D possibly corresponds to TRBD1 (5 bases). The CDR3 has 15 amino acids. Trimming left V 0 bases short and J 6 bases short, with 14 bases between. The germline V gene encodes CDR1 ENHRY and CDR2 SYGVKD.

CDR3 DNA: TGTGCCAGCAGTTCCTCGACTAGCGGGGGGGGTGAGCAGTTCTTC. This translates into CASSSSTSGGGEQFF. The J gene is TRBJ2-1, the V gene TRBV28; 14 positions agree with TRBD2. Germline CDR1 is MDHEN and CDR2 is SYDVKM. There are 15 residues in the CDR3. J lost 9 bases, V lost 4 bases, and 5 bases had no gene match.

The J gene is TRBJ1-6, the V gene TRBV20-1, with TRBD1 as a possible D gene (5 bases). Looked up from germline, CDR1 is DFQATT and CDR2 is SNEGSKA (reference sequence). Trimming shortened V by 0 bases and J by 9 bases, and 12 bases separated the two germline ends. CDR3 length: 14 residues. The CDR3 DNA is TGCAGTGCTAGAGATGCAGGGTATGGTTCACCCCTCCACTTT. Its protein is CSARDAGYGSPLHF.

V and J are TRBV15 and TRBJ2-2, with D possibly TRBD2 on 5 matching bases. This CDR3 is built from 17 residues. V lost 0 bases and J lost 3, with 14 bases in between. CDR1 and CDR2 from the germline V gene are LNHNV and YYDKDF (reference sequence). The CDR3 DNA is TGTGCCACCAGCAGAGACCCACCGGGGTCGTACACCGGGGAGCTGTTTTTT. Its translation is CATSRDPPGSYTGELFF.

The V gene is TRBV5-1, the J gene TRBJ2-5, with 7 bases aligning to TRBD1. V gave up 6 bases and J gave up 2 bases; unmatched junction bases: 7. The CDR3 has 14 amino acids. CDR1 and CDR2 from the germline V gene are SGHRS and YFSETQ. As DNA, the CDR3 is TGCGCCAGCAACTTACTCAGGGGGCAAGAGACCCAGTACTTC. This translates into CASNLLRGQETQYF.

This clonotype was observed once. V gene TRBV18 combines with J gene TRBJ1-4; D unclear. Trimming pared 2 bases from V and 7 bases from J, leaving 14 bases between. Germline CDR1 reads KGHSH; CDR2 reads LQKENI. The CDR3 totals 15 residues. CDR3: CASSPSRDRSEKLFF. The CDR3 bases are TGTGCCAGCTCACCATCCCGAGACCGGAGTGAAAAACTGTTTTTT. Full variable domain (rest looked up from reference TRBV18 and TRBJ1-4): NAGVMQNPRHLVRRRGQEARLRCSPMKGHSHVYWYRQLPEEGLKFMVYLQKENIIDESGMPKERFSAEFPKEGPSILRIQQVVRGDSAAYFCASSPSRDRSEKLFFGSGTQLSVL.

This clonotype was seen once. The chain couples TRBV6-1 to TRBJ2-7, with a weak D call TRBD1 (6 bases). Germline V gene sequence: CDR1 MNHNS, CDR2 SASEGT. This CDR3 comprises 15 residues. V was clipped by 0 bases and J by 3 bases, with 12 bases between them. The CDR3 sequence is CASSEAFVGGYEQYF. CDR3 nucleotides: TGTGCCAGCAGTGAAGCGTTTGTAGGGGGCTACGAGCAGTACTTC.

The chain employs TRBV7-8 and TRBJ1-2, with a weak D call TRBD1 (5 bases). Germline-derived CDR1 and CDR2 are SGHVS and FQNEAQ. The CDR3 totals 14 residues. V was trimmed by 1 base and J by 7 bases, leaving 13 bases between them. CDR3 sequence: CASSLVAGGVGYTF. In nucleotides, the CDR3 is TGTGCCAGCAGCTTAGTCGCGGGAGGGGTTGGCTACACCTTC.

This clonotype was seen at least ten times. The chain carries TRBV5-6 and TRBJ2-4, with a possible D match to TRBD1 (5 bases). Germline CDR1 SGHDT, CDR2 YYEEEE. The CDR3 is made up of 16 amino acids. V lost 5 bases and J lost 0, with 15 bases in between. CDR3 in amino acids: CASSRQSKLAKNIQYF. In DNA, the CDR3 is TGTGCCAGCAGTCGACAGAGTAAATTAGCCAAAAACATTCAGTACTTC.